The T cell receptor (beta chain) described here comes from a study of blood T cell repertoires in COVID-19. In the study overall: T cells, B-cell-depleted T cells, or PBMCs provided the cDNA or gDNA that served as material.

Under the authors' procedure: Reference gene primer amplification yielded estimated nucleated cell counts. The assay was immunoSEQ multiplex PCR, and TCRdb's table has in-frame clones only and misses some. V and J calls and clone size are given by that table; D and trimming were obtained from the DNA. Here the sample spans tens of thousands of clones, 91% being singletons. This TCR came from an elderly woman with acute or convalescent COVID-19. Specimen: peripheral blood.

The CDR3 DNA reads as TGCGCCACCTCGACTTTGGGGACAGGGAACACCGGGGAGCTGTTTTTT. Protein: CATSTLGTGNTGELFF. This chain links TRBV5-1 with TRBJ2-2, with 8 bases identical to TRBD1. The CDR3 runs to 16 residues. The germline gives CDR1 SGHRS, CDR2 YFSETQ. Losses at the gene ends were 9 bases for V and 1 base for J; bases not matched to a gene: 11.